This is a list of T cell receptor beta chains from one sample in a study of blood T cell repertoires in COVID-19. Using immunoSEQ multiplex PCR, the repertoire was profiled, and TCRdb retains in-frame clones only, with some absent. The sample contains about 190,000 clones, more than 70% of which appear only once. Sequenced input: peripheral blood. The receptors were sampled from an elderly woman with active or convalescent COVID-19. The CDR3 runs from the conserved cysteine through the conserved F or W. A D gene is named only where the DNA matches it firmly. Rows give clone size only sometimes, using once, few, many, or a class for an expanded clone.

d_gene,v_gene,abundance,len,j_gene,CDR3aa,CDR3nt
TRBD2,TRBV9,few,15,TRBJ2-7,CASSVGTSLYYEQYF,TGTGCCAGCAGCGTAGGGACTAGCCTATACTACGAGCAGTACTTC
TRBD1,TRBV13,-,13,TRBJ1-1,CASSYGTDPEAFF,TGTGCCAGCAGCTACGGGACAGACCCTGAAGCTTTCTTT
TRBD1,TRBV4-3,-,16,TRBJ2-3,CASSQDGRGQADTQYF,TGCGCCAGCAGCCAAGACGGCAGGGGGCAAGCAGATACGCAGTATTTT
TRBD1,TRBV4-2,-,16,TRBJ1-1,CASSQDPGTGTTEAFF,TGTGCCAGCAGCCAAGATCCGGGGACAGGGACGACTGAAGCTTTCTTT
-,TRBV4-1,once,17,TRBJ2-2,CASSQTPGQANTGELFF,TGCGCCAGCAGCCAGACCCCGGGACAAGCGAACACCGGGGAGCTGTTTTTT
-,TRBV18,-,12,TRBJ1-1,CASSPIAAEAFF,TGTGCCAGCTCACCAATAGCAGCGGAAGCTTTCTTT
TRBD2,TRBV29-1,-,15,TRBJ2-3,CSVPGLAGGPDTQYF,TGCAGCGTGCCTGGACTAGCAGGCGGGCCGGATACGCAGTATTTT
TRBD2,TRBV9,-,14,TRBJ2-3,CASSGGLATDTQYF,TGTGCCAGCAGCGGGGGACTAGCCACAGATACGCAGTATTTT
-,TRBV19,-,14,TRBJ1-4,CASRYRVGDEKLFF,TGTGCCAGCAGGTACAGGGTTGGGGATGAAAAACTGTTTTTT
TRBD2,TRBV3-1/TRBV3-2,-,17,TRBJ2-4,CASSPWTSELAKNIQYF,TGTGCCAGCAGCCCCTGGACTAGCGAACTCGCCAAAAACATTCAGTACTTC
-,TRBV6-5,-,15,TRBJ1-3,CASSSPAGSGNTIYF,TGTGCCAGCAGTAGCCCAGCGGGCTCTGGAAACACCATATATTTT
-,TRBV11-3,-,14,TRBJ2-7,CANRPEGGSYEQYF,TGTGCCAACCGACCTGAGGGGGGGTCCTACGAGCAGTACTTC
-,TRBV7-9,once,12,TRBJ1-2,CASSLLEYGYTF,TGTGCCAGCAGCTTATTGGAGTATGGCTACACCTTC
-,TRBV12-2,-,19,TRBJ1-2,CASRSDKGGARYVLYGYTF,TGTGCAAGTCGCTCTGATAAAGGGGGCGCCCGGTATGTCCTCTATGGCTACACCTTC
TRBD1,TRBV3-1/TRBV3-2,few,18,TRBJ1-3,CASSREWGQPSRGNTIYF,TGTGCCAGCAGCCGGGAATGGGGACAGCCGTCTCGTGGAAACACCATATATTTT
TRBD1,TRBV5-4,-,13,TRBJ1-1,CASSRERNRGAFF,TGTGCCAGCAGCCGCGAGAGAAACAGGGGAGCTTTCTTT
TRBD1,TRBV5-6,-,15,TRBJ2-7,CASSYAGTGHYEQYF,TGTGCCAGCAGCTACGCCGGGACAGGGCACTACGAGCAGTACTTC
TRBD2,TRBV5-1,-,15,TRBJ2-5,CASSLGDSGGETQYF,TGCGCCAGCAGCTTGGGGGATAGCGGGGGTGAGACCCAGTACTTC
TRBD2,TRBV4-2,few,17,TRBJ2-5,CASSPRTSGGIGETQYF,TGTGCCAGCAGCCCCCGGACTAGCGGGGGGATCGGGGAGACCCAGTACTTC
TRBD1,TRBV18,-,16,TRBJ1-4,CASSPPQGQENEKLFF,TGTGCCAGCTCACCACCTCAGGGACAGGAGAATGAAAAACTGTTTTTT
-,TRBV6-6,few,13,TRBJ1-1,CASSYEQNTEAFF,TGTGCCAGCAGTTACGAACAGAACACTGAAGCTTTCTTT
TRBD1,TRBV11-2,-,16,TRBJ1-6,CASSPQGAQGGSPLHF,TGTGCCAGCAGCCCACAGGGGGCGCAGGGGGGTTCACCCCTCCACTTT
-,TRBV28,-,13,TRBJ2-7,CASSLTYSYEQYF,TGTGCCAGCAGTTTAACCTACTCCTACGAGCAGTACTTC
TRBD2,TRBV7-9,-,15,TRBJ2-1,CASSLLSGGGREQFF,TGTGCCAGCAGCTTATTATCGGGGGGAGGTCGTGAGCAGTTCTTC
-,TRBV28,-,14,TRBJ1-2,CASSGTQFHYGYTF,TGTGCCAGCAGTGGCACACAGTTTCACTATGGCTACACCTTC
-,TRBV5-4,-,17,TRBJ2-3,CASSLDLAGAEVDTQYF,TGTGCCAGCAGCTTGGATTTGGCGGGGGCTGAGGTAGATACGCAGTATTTT
TRBD1,TRBV12-3/TRBV12-4,-,13,TRBJ2-5,CASSSLQGETQYF,TGTGCCAGCAGCTCTCTACAGGGGGAGACCCAGTACTTC